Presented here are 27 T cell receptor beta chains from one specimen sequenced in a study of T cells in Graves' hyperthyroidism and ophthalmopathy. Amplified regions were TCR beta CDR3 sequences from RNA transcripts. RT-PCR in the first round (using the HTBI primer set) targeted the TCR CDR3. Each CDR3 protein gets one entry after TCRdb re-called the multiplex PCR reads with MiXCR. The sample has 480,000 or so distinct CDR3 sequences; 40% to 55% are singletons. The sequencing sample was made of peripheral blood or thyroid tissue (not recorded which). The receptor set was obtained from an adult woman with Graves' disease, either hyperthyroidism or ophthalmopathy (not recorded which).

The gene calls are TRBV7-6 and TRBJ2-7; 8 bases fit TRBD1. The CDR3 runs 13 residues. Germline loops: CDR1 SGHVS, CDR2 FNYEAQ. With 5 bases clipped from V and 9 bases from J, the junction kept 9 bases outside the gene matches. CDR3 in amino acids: CASSLTGVPGQYF. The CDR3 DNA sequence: TGTGCCAGCAGCCTGACAGGGGTCCCCGGGCAGTACTTC.

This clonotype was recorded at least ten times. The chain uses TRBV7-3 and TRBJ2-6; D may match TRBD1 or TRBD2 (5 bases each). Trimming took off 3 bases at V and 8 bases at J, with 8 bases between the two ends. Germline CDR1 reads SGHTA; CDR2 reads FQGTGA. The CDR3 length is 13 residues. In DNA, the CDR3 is TGTGCCAGCAGCTTCCGGGGCTCCAACGTCCTGACTTTC. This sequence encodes CASSFRGSNVLTF.

CDR3 DNA: TGTGCCAGCAGCGCAGGACAGGGTGGATTGCCTAACACCATATATTTT. It codes for CASSAGQGGLPNTIYF. The chain employs TRBV9 and TRBJ1-3; 8 nucleotides align to TRBD1. Germline-derived CDR1 and CDR2 are SGDLS and YYNGEE. Trimming cost V 3 bases and J 7 bases; bases outside gene matches: 12. The CDR3 is made up of 16 amino acids.

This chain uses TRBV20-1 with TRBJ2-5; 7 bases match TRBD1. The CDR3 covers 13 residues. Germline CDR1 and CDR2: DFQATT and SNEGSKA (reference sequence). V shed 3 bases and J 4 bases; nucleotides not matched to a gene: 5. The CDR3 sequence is CSASGTAAETQYF. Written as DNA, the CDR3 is TGCAGTGCTAGCGGGACAGCGGCAGAGACCCAGTACTTC.

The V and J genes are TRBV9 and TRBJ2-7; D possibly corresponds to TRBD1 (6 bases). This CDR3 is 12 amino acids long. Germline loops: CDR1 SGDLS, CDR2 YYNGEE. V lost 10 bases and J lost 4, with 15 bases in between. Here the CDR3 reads CAWSETGYEQYF. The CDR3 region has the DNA TGTGCCTGGAGCGAAACAGGGTACGAGCAGTACTTC.

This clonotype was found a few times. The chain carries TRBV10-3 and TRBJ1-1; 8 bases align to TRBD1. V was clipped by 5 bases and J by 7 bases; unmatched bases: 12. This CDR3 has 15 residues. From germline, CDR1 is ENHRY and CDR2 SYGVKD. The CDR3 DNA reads TGTGCCATCAGTTCGGTTCCAGGGGGCTATTATGAAGCTTTCTTT. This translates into CAISSVPGGYYEAFF.

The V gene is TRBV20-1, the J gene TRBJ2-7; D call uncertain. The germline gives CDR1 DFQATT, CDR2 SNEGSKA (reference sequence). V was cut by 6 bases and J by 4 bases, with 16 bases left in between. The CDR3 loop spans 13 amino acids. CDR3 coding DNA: TGCAGTGCCATCGCTTTTCCGGCGTACGAGCAGTACTTC. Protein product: CSAIAFPAYEQYF.

CDR3 sequence reads: CASSLPTGRPPYTGELFF. The DNA for the CDR3 is TGTGCCAGCAGTTTGCCGACAGGGCGGCCCCCTTACACCGGGGAGCTGTTTTTT. The chain has TRBV12-3 or TRBV12-4 and TRBJ2-2; TRBD1 matches at 7 bases. The V gene end was trimmed by 3 bases and the J gene end by 3 bases; junction bases not matched to a gene: 13. This CDR3 has 18 residues.

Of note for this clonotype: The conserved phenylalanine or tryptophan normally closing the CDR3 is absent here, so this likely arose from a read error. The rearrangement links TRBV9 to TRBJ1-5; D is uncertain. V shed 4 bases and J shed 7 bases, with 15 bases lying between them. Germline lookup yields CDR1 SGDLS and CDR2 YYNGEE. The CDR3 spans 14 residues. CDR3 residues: CASSPRASGQPQHS. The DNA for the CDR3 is TGTGCCAGCAGCCCACGGGCCAGCGGGCAGCCCCAGCATTCT.

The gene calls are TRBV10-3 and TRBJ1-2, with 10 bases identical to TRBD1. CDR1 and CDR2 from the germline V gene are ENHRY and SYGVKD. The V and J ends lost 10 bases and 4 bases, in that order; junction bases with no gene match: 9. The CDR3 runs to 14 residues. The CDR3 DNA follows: TGTGCCACCCGGACAGGGGGAACTATCTATGGCTACACCTTC. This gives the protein CATRTGGTIYGYTF.

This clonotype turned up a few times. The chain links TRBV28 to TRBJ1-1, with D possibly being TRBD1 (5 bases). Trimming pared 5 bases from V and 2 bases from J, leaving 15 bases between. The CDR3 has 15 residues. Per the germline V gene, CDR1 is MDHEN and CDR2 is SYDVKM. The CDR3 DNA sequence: TGTGCCAGCAGTGCCCCTGGGGCGCAAAACACTGAAGCTTTCTTT. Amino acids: CASSAPGAQNTEAFF.

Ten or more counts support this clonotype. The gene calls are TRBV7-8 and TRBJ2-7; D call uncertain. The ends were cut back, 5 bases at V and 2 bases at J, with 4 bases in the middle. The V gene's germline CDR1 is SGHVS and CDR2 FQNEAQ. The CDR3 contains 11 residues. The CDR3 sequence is CASSAAYEQYF. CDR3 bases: TGTGCCAGCAGCGCAGCCTACGAGCAGTACTTC. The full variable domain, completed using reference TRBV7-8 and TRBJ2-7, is GAGVSQSPRYKVAKRGQDVALRCDPISGHVSLFWYQQALGQGPEFLTYFQNEAQLDKSGLPSDRFFAERPEGSVSTLKIQRTQQEDSAVYLCASSAAYEQYFGPGTRLTVT.

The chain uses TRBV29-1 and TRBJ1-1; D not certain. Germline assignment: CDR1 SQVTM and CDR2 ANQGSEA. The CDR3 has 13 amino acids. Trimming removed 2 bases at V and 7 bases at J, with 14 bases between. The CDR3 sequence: CSVESGTNDEAFF. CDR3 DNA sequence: TGCAGCGTTGAATCAGGCACAAATGATGAAGCTTTCTTT.

CDR3 nucleotide sequence: TGTGCCACCAGCAGAGGACAGGGGGTCCCTAAAGCTTTCTTT. Translating it yields CATSRGQGVPKAFF. This rearrangement joins TRBV15 to TRBJ1-1, with 9 nucleotides matching TRBD1. CDR1 and CDR2 (germline): LNHNV, YYDKDF (reference sequence). The trim removed 1 base at V and 9 bases at J, leaving 6 bases unmatched. This CDR3 comprises 14 residues.

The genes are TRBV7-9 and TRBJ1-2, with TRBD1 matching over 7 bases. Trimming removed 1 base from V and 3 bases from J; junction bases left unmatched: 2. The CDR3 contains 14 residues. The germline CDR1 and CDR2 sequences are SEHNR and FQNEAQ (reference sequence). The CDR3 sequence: CASSLEGADYGYTF. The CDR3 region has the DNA TGTGCCAGCAGCTTAGAGGGGGCTGACTATGGCTACACCTTC.

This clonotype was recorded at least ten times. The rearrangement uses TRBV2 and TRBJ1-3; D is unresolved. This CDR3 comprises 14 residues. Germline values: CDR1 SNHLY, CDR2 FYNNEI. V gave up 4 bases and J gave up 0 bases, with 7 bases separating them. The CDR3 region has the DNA TGTGCCAGCAGTGCCCGGGTCTCTGGAAACACCATATATTTT. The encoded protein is CASSARVSGNTIYF.

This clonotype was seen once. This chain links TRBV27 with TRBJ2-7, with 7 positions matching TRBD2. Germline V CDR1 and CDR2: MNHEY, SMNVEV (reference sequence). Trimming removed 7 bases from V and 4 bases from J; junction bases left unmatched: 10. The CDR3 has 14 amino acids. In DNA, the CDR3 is TGTGCCAGCACCCCCTTCGCGGGAGAGTACGAGCAGTACTTC. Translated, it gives CASTPFAGEYEQYF.

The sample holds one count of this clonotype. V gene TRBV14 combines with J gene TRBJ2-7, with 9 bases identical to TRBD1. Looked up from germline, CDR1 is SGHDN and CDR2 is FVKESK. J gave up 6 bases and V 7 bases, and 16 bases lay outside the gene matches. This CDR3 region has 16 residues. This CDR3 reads CASTPDVGQGTLEQYF. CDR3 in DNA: TGTGCCAGCACCCCAGACGTAGGACAGGGGACTCTCGAGCAGTACTTC. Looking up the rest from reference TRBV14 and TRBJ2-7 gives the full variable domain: EAGVTQFPSHSVIEKGQTVTLRCDPISGHDNLYWYRRVMGKEIKFLLHFVKESKQDESGMPNNRFLAERTGGTYSTLKVQPAELEDSGVYFCASTPDVGQGTLEQYFGPGTRLTVT.

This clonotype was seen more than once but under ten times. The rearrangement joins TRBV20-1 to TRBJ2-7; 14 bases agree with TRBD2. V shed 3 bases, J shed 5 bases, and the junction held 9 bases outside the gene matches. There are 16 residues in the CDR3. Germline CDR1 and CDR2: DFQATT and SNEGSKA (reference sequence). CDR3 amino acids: CSARGTSGRELDEQYF. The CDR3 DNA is TGCAGTGCTAGGGGGACTAGCGGGAGAGAGCTTGACGAGCAGTACTTC.

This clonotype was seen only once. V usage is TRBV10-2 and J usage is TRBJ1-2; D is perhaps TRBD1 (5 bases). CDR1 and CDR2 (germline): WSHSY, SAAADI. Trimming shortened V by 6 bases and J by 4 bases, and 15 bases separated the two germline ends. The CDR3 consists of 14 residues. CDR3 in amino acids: CASSVAPRVYGYTF. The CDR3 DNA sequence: TGCGCCAGCAGCGTAGCCCCCAGGGTCTATGGCTACACCTTC.

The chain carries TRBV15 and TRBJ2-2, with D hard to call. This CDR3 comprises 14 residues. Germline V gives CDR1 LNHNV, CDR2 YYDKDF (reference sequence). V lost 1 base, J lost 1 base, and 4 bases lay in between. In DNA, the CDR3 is TGTGCCACCAGCAGAGGGGTGAACACCGGGGAGCTGTTTTTT. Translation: CATSRGVNTGELFF.

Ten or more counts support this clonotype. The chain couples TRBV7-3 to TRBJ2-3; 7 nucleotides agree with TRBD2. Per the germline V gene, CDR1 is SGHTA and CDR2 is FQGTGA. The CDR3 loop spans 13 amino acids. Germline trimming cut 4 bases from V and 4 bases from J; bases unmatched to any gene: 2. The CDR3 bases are TGTGCCAGCAGCTCGACTAGCTCAGATACGCAGTATTTT. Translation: CASSSTSSDTQYF.

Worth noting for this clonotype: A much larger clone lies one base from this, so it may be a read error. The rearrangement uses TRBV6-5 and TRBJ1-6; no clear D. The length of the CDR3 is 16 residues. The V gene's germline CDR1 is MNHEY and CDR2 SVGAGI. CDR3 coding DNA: TGTGCCATCAGTTACACTCGTCAGGATTTAGGATCACCCCTCCACTTT. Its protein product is CAISYTRQDLGSPLHF.

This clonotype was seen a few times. CDR3 sequence (DNA): TGCAGCGTGGCCTGGGGACTTACAGATACGCAGTATTTT. Residues: CSVAWGLTDTQYF. The chain uses TRBV29-1 and TRBJ2-3; possible D gene TRBD2, 6 bases. CDR1 and CDR2 from the germline V gene are SQVTM and ANQGSEA. Trimming took off 6 bases at V and 3 bases at J, with 13 bases between the two ends. CDR3 length equals 13 residues.

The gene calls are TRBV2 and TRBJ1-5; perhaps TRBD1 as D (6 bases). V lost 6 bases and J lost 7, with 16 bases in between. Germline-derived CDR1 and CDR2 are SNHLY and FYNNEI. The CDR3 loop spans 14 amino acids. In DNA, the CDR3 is TGTGCCAGCAGCAGGGGTAGGGTCGGGCAGCCCCAGCATTTT. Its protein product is CASSRGRVGQPQHF.

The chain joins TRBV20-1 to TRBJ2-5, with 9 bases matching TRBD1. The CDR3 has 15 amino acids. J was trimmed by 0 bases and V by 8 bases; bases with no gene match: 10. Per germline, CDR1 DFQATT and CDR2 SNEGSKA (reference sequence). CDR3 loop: CSPKPTGGYQETQYF. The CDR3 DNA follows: TGCAGTCCGAAGCCGACAGGGGGATACCAAGAGACCCAGTACTTC.

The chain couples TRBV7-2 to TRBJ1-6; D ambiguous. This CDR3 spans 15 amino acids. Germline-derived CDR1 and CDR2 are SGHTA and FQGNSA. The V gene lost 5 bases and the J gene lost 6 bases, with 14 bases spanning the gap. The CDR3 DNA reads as TGTGCCAGCAGCCCCAACCTCAAAGCTAATTCACCCCTCCACTTT. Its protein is CASSPNLKANSPLHF. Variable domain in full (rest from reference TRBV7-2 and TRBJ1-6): GAGVSQSPSNKVTEKGKDVELRCDPISGHTALYWYRQSLGQGLEFLIYFQGNSAPDKSGLPSDRFSAERTGGSVSTLTIQRTQQEDSAVYLCASSPNLKANSPLHFGNGTRLTVT.